A single sample gave rise to the 10 T cell receptor beta chains below, sequenced in a study of blood T cell repertoires in COVID-19. The protocol was immunoSEQ multiplex PCR, while the TCRdb copy is restricted to in-frame clones and leaves out a portion. The sample lists about 290,000 clones, around 85% occurring once. Sequences were obtained from peripheral blood. The receptors come from a woman aged 45-60 years with active or convalescent COVID-19.

The chain couples TRBV5-1 to TRBJ2-7, with 15 positions matching TRBD2. CDR1 and CDR2 from the germline V gene are SGHRS and YFSETQ. With V trimmed by 0 bases and J by 6 bases, 4 bases remained unmatched. This CDR3 region has 16 residues. CDR3 region: CASSLGTSGRASEQYF. The CDR3 nucleotides read TGCGCCAGCAGCTTGGGGACTAGCGGGAGGGCCTCCGAGCAGTACTTC.

This chain joins TRBV9 and TRBJ1-1; D not resolved. The V end was cut by 3 bases, the J end by 4 bases, with 13 bases between. The CDR3 consists of 14 residues. Germline loops: CDR1 SGDLS, CDR2 YYNGEE. The CDR3 sequence: CASSGSVSPTEAFF. DNA of the CDR3: TGTGCCAGCAGCGGATCCGTGAGTCCCACTGAAGCTTTCTTT.

The chain uses TRBV9 and TRBJ1-1; unclear D gene. The germline V and J ends were trimmed by 0 bases and 1 base, with 10 bases remaining between them. CDR1 and CDR2 (germline): SGDLS, YYNGEE. There are 15 residues in the CDR3. The CDR3 is CASSVAGSANTEAFF. As DNA, the CDR3 is TGTGCCAGCAGCGTAGCGGGTTCCGCGAACACTGAAGCTTTCTTT.

This chain joins TRBV2 and TRBJ1-5; TRBD1 matches 7 bases. The CDR3 is made up of 14 amino acids. V lost 5 bases, J lost 6 bases, and 7 bases stayed unmatched. The V gene's germline CDR1 is SNHLY and CDR2 FYNNEI. CDR3 sequence: CASSPDREGQPQHF. Written as DNA, the CDR3 is TGTGCCAGCAGTCCTGACAGGGAAGGTCAGCCCCAGCATTTT.

V gene TRBV6-1 combines with J gene TRBJ1-1, with TRBD1 as a possible D gene (5 bases). Trimming left V 1 base short and J 5 bases short, with 11 bases between. The CDR3 has 14 amino acids. Germline-derived CDR1 and CDR2 are MNHNS and SASEGT. The CDR3 loop reads CASSEEGVGTEAFF. DNA for the CDR3: TGTGCCAGCAGTGAAGAAGGGGTAGGTACTGAAGCTTTCTTT.

CDR3 region: CASSVGLAMGSEQFF. The CDR3 DNA reads as TGTGCCAGCAGCGTAGGCCTAGCGATGGGGAGTGAGCAGTTCTTC. This chain uses TRBV9 with TRBJ2-1; TRBD2 might be the D (6 bases). The CDR3 contains 15 residues. Germline V CDR1 and CDR2: SGDLS, YYNGEE. V dropped 0 bases and J dropped 9 bases, with 16 bases sitting between them.

CDR3 sequence (DNA): TGTGCCAGCAGCTTAGGGCGGAAAGACGAGCAGTACTTC. Encoded protein: CASSLGRKDEQYF. This chain uses TRBV7-9 with TRBJ2-7, with D hard to call. This CDR3 region has 13 residues. CDR1 SEHNR and CDR2 FQNEAQ come from the germline V gene (reference sequence). Trimming pared 1 base from V and 5 bases from J, leaving 9 bases between.

The CDR3 is CAWSVVVSDNEQFF. Here the CDR3 DNA reads TGTGCCTGGAGTGTAGTAGTTAGCGACAATGAGCAGTTCTTC. The genes are TRBV30 and TRBJ2-1, with a possible D match to TRBD2 (5 bases). Trimming removed 0 bases from V and 5 bases from J, with 11 bases in between. The CDR3 consists of 14 residues. Germline V gene data show CDR1 as GTSNPN and CDR2 as SVGIG (reference sequence).

This rearrangement joins TRBV5-4 to TRBJ2-3, with 11 bases aligning to TRBD2. Germline lookup yields CDR1 SGHNT and CDR2 YYREEE (reference sequence). The CDR3 runs to 17 residues. With 0 bases clipped from V and 2 bases from J, the junction kept 5 bases outside the gene matches. The CDR3 region is CASSLEGSGRDTDTQYF. The DNA of the CDR3 is TGTGCCAGCAGCTTGGAGGGTAGCGGGAGGGACACAGATACGCAGTATTTT.

The V gene is TRBV11-2, the J gene TRBJ2-1; 12 bases are shared with TRBD2. CDR3 length equals 16 residues. With V trimmed by 7 bases and J by 8 bases, 12 bases remained unmatched. The germline V gene has CDR1 SGHAT and CDR2 FQNNGV. The CDR3 reads CASNESPSGRGHEQFF. In DNA, the CDR3 is TGTGCCAGCAACGAGTCCCCTAGCGGGAGGGGGCATGAGCAGTTCTTC.